The 2 T cell receptor beta chains presented below share a single source sample, sequenced in a study of cytomegalovirus exposure and HLA in healthy donors. Some clones are missing from TCRdb's copy, which holds only in-frame ones; the method was immunoSEQ multiplex PCR. The repertoire includes 150,000 to 200,000 clones, roughly 89% of them detected once, and approximately 1.4% sits in the top ten. Sequenced sample: PBMCs. The receptors were gathered from a woman aged 25 to 39 in good health and CMV-seronegative.

The rearrangement links TRBV7-6 to TRBJ2-2, with D tentatively TRBD2 (6 bases). From germline, CDR1 is SGHVS and CDR2 FNYEAQ. This CDR3 has 15 residues. V was cut by 3 bases and J by 3 bases, with 11 bases left in between. The CDR3 region is CASSFGGSHTGELFF. The DNA for the CDR3 is TGTGCCAGCAGCTTTGGGGGGAGTCACACCGGGGAGCTGTTTTTT.

The V gene is TRBV5-6, the J gene TRBJ1-6, with D possibly being TRBD1 (5 bases). This CDR3 has 14 residues. Germline V CDR1 and CDR2: SGHDT, YYEEEE. V was pared by 5 bases and J by 9 bases, with 15 bases between. This CDR3 reads CASSWGREGSPLHF. CDR3 sequence (DNA): TGTGCCAGCAGTTGGGGGAGGGAAGGTTCACCCCTCCACTTT.